This T cell receptor beta chain derives from a study of shared clonotypes between healthy human individuals. Study outcomes and limitations: A few donors held roughly 5% of naive CD4 clonotypes in common.

The V segment lost 6 bases and the J segment 5 bases; nucleotides outside the gene matches: 6. This CDR3 is built from 14 residues. From germline, CDR1 is MDHEN and CDR2 SYDVKM. Data came from immunoSEQ multiplex PCR; TCRdb stores just in-frame clones and leaves some out. This table holds around 2.5 million clones, more than 85% found once. Details on this clone: The antigen is undetermined.

Source material: naive CD4+ T cells from PBMCs. Indicated subset: CD45RA+ positively selected. This rearrangement joins TRBV28 to TRBJ1-5, with 8 bases aligning to TRBD1. The receptor comes from a man aged 18 to 30 in good health. Some clones in this sample may be carry-over from other donors' samples. The CDR3 sequence: CASSHGQGDQPQHF. CDR3 in DNA: TGTGCCAGCAGCCACGGACAGGGCGATCAGCCCCAGCATTTT.